Presented here are 10 T cell receptor beta chains from one specimen sequenced in a study of T cells in Graves' hyperthyroidism and ophthalmopathy. The CDR3 regions of TCR beta were amplified from RNA transcripts. First-round RT-PCR targeting the TCR CDR3 was performed with the HTBI primer set. TCRdb recomputed calls from the multiplex PCR reads with MiXCR, one row per CDR3 protein. This sample yields about 700,000 distinct CDR3 sequences, of which 13% to 15% are seen a single time; 10% to 13% belongs to the top ten. Specimen: blood. These receptors were collected from a woman under 30 with Graves' hyperthyroidism.

The V gene is TRBV7-9, the J gene TRBJ1-1, with 7 nucleotides matching TRBD1. The CDR3 runs to 16 residues. The V segment lost 4 bases and the J segment 5 bases; nucleotides outside the gene matches: 13. Germline V gene data show CDR1 as SEHNR and CDR2 as FQNEAQ (reference sequence). The CDR3 region has the DNA TGTGCCAGCAGCTACGGACAGGCTGGTAGCGCGACTGAAGCTTTCTTT. It codes for CASSYGQAGSATEAFF. Complete variable domain (other parts from reference TRBV7-9 and TRBJ1-1): DTGVSQNPRHKITKRGQNVTFRCDPISEHNRLYWYRQTLGQGPEFLTYFQNEAQLEKSRLLSDRFSAERPKGSFSTLEIQRTEQGDSAMYLCASSYGQAGSATEAFFGQGTRLTVV.

This clonotype was picked up many times. J is TRBJ1-6 and V is TRBV18; D call uncertain. The CDR3 contains 13 residues. Trimming removed 8 bases at V and 4 bases at J, with 9 bases between. CDR1 and CDR2 (germline): KGHSH, LQKENI. The CDR3 DNA follows: TGTGCCAGCCACCGGGATTATAATTCACCCCTCCACTTT. Residues: CASHRDYNSPLHF.

This CDR3 reads CATSSLEGGTEKLFF. Here the CDR3 DNA reads TGTGCCACCAGCTCGCTAGAAGGGGGCACAGAAAAACTGTTTTTT. The chain joins TRBV15 to TRBJ1-4, with 7 bases fitting TRBD1. Germline V gene lookup returns CDR1 LNHNV and CDR2 YYDKDF (reference sequence). This CDR3 region has 15 residues. J gave up 8 bases and V 5 bases, and 11 bases lay outside the gene matches.

The rearrangement uses TRBV11-2 and TRBJ2-1, with 10 bases lining up with TRBD2. The trim removed 7 bases at V and 4 bases at J, leaving 7 bases unmatched. Per the germline V gene, CDR1 is SGHAT and CDR2 is FQNNGV. CDR3 length: 15 amino acids. The CDR3 DNA follows: TGTGCCAGCATCCATCATAGCGGGAGGTACAATGAGCAGTTCTTC. This translates into CASIHHSGRYNEQFF.

This clonotype was detected only a few times. V gene TRBV12-5 combines with J gene TRBJ2-3; 7 nucleotides agree with TRBD2. V lost 6 bases, J lost 0 bases, and 6 bases stayed unmatched. Per germline, CDR1 LGHNT and CDR2 FRNRAP. The CDR3 totals 15 residues. The CDR3 nucleotides are TGTGCTAGTGGCCCGGGAGGAGGGAGCACAGATACGCAGTATTTT. Its translation is CASGPGGGSTDTQYF.

This clonotype was observed a handful of times. The chain uses TRBV30 and TRBJ1-1, with TRBD1 matching over 7 bases. CDR3 length: 12 amino acids. After removal of 7 bases from V and 2 bases from J, the junction contained 4 bases not matched to a gene. Germline V CDR1 and CDR2: GTSNPN, SVGIG (reference sequence). The CDR3 loop is CASHRGNTEAFF. CDR3 coding DNA: TGTGCCTCCCACAGGGGAAACACTGAAGCTTTCTTT.

This clonotype was detected many times. The chain links TRBV20-1 to TRBJ2-1, with TRBD2 as a possible D gene (5 bases). The CDR3 runs 17 residues. Germline CDR1 reads DFQATT; CDR2 reads SNEGSKA (reference sequence). V was shortened by 0 bases and J by 3 bases, with 18 bases between the two germline ends. The DNA of the CDR3 is TGCAGTGCTAGAGATCTCGGTACTAGTGGTGTCTACAATGAGCAGTTCTTC. Translating it yields CSARDLGTSGVYNEQFF.

On this clonotype itself: A junction boundary mismatches the germline segment, possibly from a read error. The chain has TRBV10-3 and TRBJ2-7, with D perhaps matching TRBD2 (5 bases). The length of the CDR3 is 15 residues. Germline V gene sequence: CDR1 ENHRY, CDR2 SYGVKD. For the CDR3, the DNA is TGTGCCACCAGTGAGGGTACGGGCAATAACTACGAGCAGTACTTC. Translating it yields CATSEGTGNNYEQYF.

The chain employs TRBV6-5 and TRBJ2-1; 9 bases fit TRBD2. Germline trimming cut 4 bases from V and 13 bases from J; bases unmatched to any gene: 2. The CDR3 has 11 residues. The germline V gene encodes CDR1 MNHEY and CDR2 SVGAGI. The CDR3 nucleotides read TGTGCCAGCAGTTTTAGCGGGAGTCAGTTCTTC. As protein: CASSFSGSQFF.

This chain links TRBV20-1 with TRBJ2-7; D call uncertain. The CDR3 loop spans 15 amino acids. Germline CDR1 reads DFQATT; CDR2 reads SNEGSKA (reference sequence). The V end lost 1 base, the J end lost 6 bases, and 19 bases lay between the germline ends. As DNA, the CDR3 is TGCAGTGCTAGAGTCGGGCTAACCCCGGACGGCGAGCAGTACTTC. Residues: CSARVGLTPDGEQYF.